The T cell receptor (beta chain) under discussion was sequenced for a study of T cells in Graves' hyperthyroidism and ophthalmopathy. The overall study: At the time of initial diagnosis and before any treatment, peripheral blood was collected.

The blood was taken when hyperthyroidism was first diagnosed, before any ophthalmopathy symptoms showed up. CDR1 and CDR2 (germline): DFQATT, SNEGSKA (reference sequence). The germline V and J ends were trimmed by 3 bases and 7 bases, with 0 bases remaining between them. The CDR3 totals 8 residues. Template material for amplifying TCR beta CDR3 regions consisted of RNA transcripts. Researchers ran a first-round RT-PCR on the TCR CDR3 using the HTBI primer set. One entry per CDR3 protein results from TCRdb running MiXCR on the multiplex PCR reads. The repertoire includes roughly 400,000 distinct CDR3 sequences, approximately 14% of them detected once, and 25% to 35% sits in the top ten. This clonotype has at least ten counts.

The chain joins TRBV20-1 to TRBJ1-2; unclear D gene. Source material: blood. The sequence derives from a woman aged 18-35 years with Graves' hyperthyroidism that later progressed to Graves' ophthalmopathy. CDR3 protein: CSASGYTF. The CDR3 DNA reads as TGCAGTGCTAGTGGCTACACCTTC.